Each of the 30 T cell receptor beta chains below was sequenced from the same sample in a study of blood T cell repertoires in COVID-19. TCRdb's copy holds only in-frame clones and misses some; the assay was immunoSEQ multiplex PCR. Among roughly 100,000 clones, approximately 80% were seen once, and the ten largest hold less than 25%. Material: peripheral blood. The origin of the receptors is a man in his sixties or seventies with active or convalescent COVID-19.

This chain uses TRBV5-1 with TRBJ2-1; 12 bases match TRBD2. Germline values: CDR1 SGHRS, CDR2 YFSETQ. V trimming: 3 bases; J trimming: 7 bases; junction bases outside the gene matches: 11. The CDR3 extends over 17 amino acids. For the CDR3, the DNA is TGCGCCAGCAGCTCTTGGAGGGCTAGCGGGGGGGATAATGAGCAGTTCTTC. This gives the protein CASSSWRASGGDNEQFF. The full variable domain, with the rest looked up from reference TRBV5-1 and TRBJ2-1, is KAGVTQTPRYLIKTRGQQVTLSCSPISGHRSVSWYQQTPGQGLQFLFEYFSETQRNKGNFPGRFSGRQFSNSRSEMNVSTLELGDSALYLCASSSWRASGGDNEQFFGPGTRLTVL.

The chain uses TRBV30 and TRBJ2-7, with D possibly matching TRBD2 (6 bases). The germline gives CDR1 GTSNPN, CDR2 SVGIG (reference sequence). CDR3 length: 13 residues. With 0 bases removed from V and 3 bases from J, the gap between germline ends came to 9 bases. CDR3 DNA sequence: TGTGCCTGGAGTGTTGGGGGGATCTACGAGCAGTACTTC. It translates to CAWSVGGIYEQYF.

This clone was seen more than once but under ten times. The genes are TRBV6-1 and TRBJ1-2; D remains ambiguous. V was pared by 2 bases and J by 8 bases, with 12 bases between. The CDR3 runs 13 residues. CDR1 is MNHNS and CDR2 is SASEGT in the germline V gene. The CDR3 protein is CASSESGVGGYTF. The CDR3, as DNA: TGTGCCAGCAGTGAAAGCGGAGTCGGGGGCTACACCTTC.

The chain combines TRBV21-1 with TRBJ1-4; TRBD1 is the table's D call and was not checked against the DNA. TRBV21-1 corresponds to a pseudogene. The CDR3 sequence is 20 residues long. The CDR3, as DNA: TGTGCCAGCAGCAGCCCGACGGGACACCTAAGGAGCCCAACTAATGAAAAACTGTTTTTT. The encoded protein is CASSSPTGHLRSPTNEKLFF.

J is TRBJ1-2 and V is TRBV6-6, with 7 nucleotides matching TRBD1. This CDR3 has 13 amino acids. Trimming removed 6 bases from V and 4 bases from J; junction bases left unmatched: 5. Germline V gives CDR1 MNHNY, CDR2 SVGAGI (reference sequence). CDR3 residues: CASSSGQTYGYTF. DNA of the CDR3: TGTGCCAGCAGCTCGGGACAGACCTATGGCTACACCTTC.

The genes are TRBV24-1 and TRBJ2-1; D is undetermined. This CDR3 spans 13 amino acids. V gave up 4 bases and J gave up 9 bases, with 12 bases separating them. The germline V gene encodes CDR1 KGHDR and CDR2 SFDVKD. CDR3 residues: CATSDGFQSEQFF. The CDR3 DNA sequence: TGTGCCACCAGTGACGGGTTCCAGTCTGAGCAGTTCTTC.

This clone was counted once. The chain carries TRBV6-5 and TRBJ2-1; 7 nucleotides agree with TRBD1. The V gene's germline CDR1 is MNHEY and CDR2 SVGAGI. This CDR3 comprises 13 residues. The V gene end was trimmed by 0 bases and the J gene end by 14 bases; junction bases not matched to a gene: 7. CDR3 sequence (DNA): TGTGCCAGCAGTTACTCGATAGGACAGGACAAGTTCTTC. Its protein is CASSYSIGQDKFF.

The chain recombines TRBV9 with TRBJ2-5; TRBD1 is a possible D gene (5 bases). The CDR3 covers 17 residues. Trimming removed 0 bases at V and 1 base at J, with 16 bases between. CDR1 and CDR2 from the germline V gene are SGDLS and YYNGEE. The CDR3 DNA follows: TGTGCCAGCAGCGTAGACTCGGCAGGGTCATTCCAAGAGACCCAGTACTTC. This translates into CASSVDSAGSFQETQYF.

The rearrangement joins TRBV6-5 to TRBJ2-7; D may be TRBD2 (6 bases). The CDR3 covers 15 residues. V lost 7 bases to trimming and J lost 5 bases, with 21 bases between them. From germline, CDR1 is MNHEY and CDR2 SVGAGI. The CDR3 loop is CASNRWGVTGDEQYF. CDR3 bases: TGTGCCAGCAACCGATGGGGGGTTACGGGAGACGAGCAGTACTTC.

The table lists this clone with a few counts. The chain employs TRBV6-5 and TRBJ1-5, with D uncertain. The CDR3 covers 15 residues. Germline V lookup: CDR1 MNHEY, CDR2 SVGAGI. Trimming shortened V by 6 bases and J by 2 bases, and 14 bases separated the two germline ends. The CDR3 reads CASRVLTAGNQPQHF. In DNA form, the CDR3 reads TGTGCCAGCAGGGTACTTACAGCGGGCAATCAGCCCCAGCATTTT.

The table lists this clone with a count of one. Here the CDR3 reads CASSLKSGDTDTQYF. Here the CDR3 DNA reads TGCGCCAGCAGCTTGAAAAGCGGTGACACAGATACGCAGTATTTT. The chain is built from TRBV5-1 and TRBJ2-3, with D perhaps TRBD2 (5 bases). With 1 base removed from V and 2 bases from J, the gap between germline ends came to 11 bases. The CDR3 is made up of 15 amino acids. CDR1 and CDR2 from the germline V gene are SGHRS and YFSETQ.

The chain links TRBV19 to TRBJ2-1, with 9 bases aligning to TRBD1. CDR1 LNHDA and CDR2 SQIVND come from the germline V gene (reference sequence). V gave up 8 bases and J gave up 4 bases; unmatched junction bases: 9. This CDR3 is 15 amino acids long. DNA of the CDR3: TGTGCCAGTGCACCTTGGACAGGGGCTTACAATGAGCAGTTCTTC. It yields the protein CASAPWTGAYNEQFF.

The V gene is TRBV9, the J gene TRBJ1-5, with D maybe TRBD1 (5 bases). V lost 2 bases to trimming and J lost 3 bases, with 9 bases between them. This CDR3 has 14 amino acids. Germline V gene sequence: CDR1 SGDLS, CDR2 YYNGEE. The CDR3 DNA reads as TGTGCCAGCAGCGTCTTAGGGGACAATCAGCCCCAGCATTTT. Amino acid sequence: CASSVLGDNQPQHF. Together with reference TRBV9 and TRBJ1-5, the CDR3 gives the full variable domain: DSGVTQTPKHLITATGQRVTLRCSPRSGDLSVYWYQQSLDQGLQFLIQYYNGEERAKGNILERFSAQQFPDLHSELNLSSLELGDSALYFCASSVLGDNQPQHFGDGTRLSIL.

The chain links TRBV5-1 to TRBJ1-1; the D gene is possibly TRBD1 (5 bases). Trimming pared 4 bases from V and 5 bases from J, leaving 21 bases between. CDR3 length: 16 amino acids. The germline V gene has CDR1 SGHRS and CDR2 YFSETQ. The CDR3, as DNA: TGCGCCAGCAGCCCCGACATATATGACAGAGTAACTGAAGCTTTCTTT. Its protein is CASSPDIYDRVTEAFF.

This clone was seen a few times. The chain links TRBV5-1 to TRBJ2-1; D uncertain. Germline V gene data show CDR1 as SGHRS and CDR2 as YFSETQ. The CDR3 totals 16 residues. V lost 4 bases to trimming and J lost 5 bases, with 19 bases between them. CDR3 bases: TGCGCCAGCAGCCCGGTGTCCAGGTCCAGTAACAATGAGCAGTTCTTC. Its translation is CASSPVSRSSNNEQFF.

Here the CDR3 reads CASSQAGSGAEAFF. The CDR3 region has the DNA TGTGCCAGCAGCCAAGCCGGGTCCGGGGCTGAAGCTTTCTTT. The chain uses TRBV3-1 (or the pseudogene TRBV3-2) and TRBJ1-1, with D unclear. V lost 1 base, J lost 6 bases, and 12 bases lay in between. The CDR3 contains 14 residues. Germline CDR1 is LGHDT and CDR2 is YNNKEL (reference sequence).

This sequence joins TRBV2 and TRBJ1-4; D perhaps matches TRBD1 (5 bases). Trimming removed 5 bases from V and 0 bases from J, with 7 bases in between. The CDR3 loop spans 14 amino acids. Germline loops: CDR1 SNHLY, CDR2 FYNNEI. The CDR3 DNA reads TGTGCCAGCAGTTTGACAGCAACTAATGAAAAACTGTTTTTT. Amino acids: CASSLTATNEKLFF.

On this clone: Other DNA sequences within the sample encode an identical CDR3. The chain employs TRBV5-1 and TRBJ1-1; no reliable D call. Trimming took off 0 bases at V and 0 bases at J, with 6 bases between the two ends. Germline loops: CDR1 SGHRS, CDR2 YFSETQ. This CDR3 contains 14 residues. This CDR3 reads CASSLAQLNTEAFF. The CDR3 coding sequence is TGCGCCAGCAGCTTGGCACAGTTGAACACTGAAGCTTTCTTT. Full variable domain (rest looked up from reference TRBV5-1 and TRBJ1-1): KAGVTQTPRYLIKTRGQQVTLSCSPISGHRSVSWYQQTPGQGLQFLFEYFSETQRNKGNFPGRFSGRQFSNSRSEMNVSTLELGDSALYLCASSLAQLNTEAFFGQGTRLTVV.

This clone occurred a few times. This rearrangement joins TRBV5-4 to TRBJ1-4; TRBD1 matches 8 bases. The CDR3 extends over 15 amino acids. Trimming cost V 4 bases and J 7 bases; bases outside gene matches: 9. CDR1 and CDR2 (germline): SGHNT, YYREEE (reference sequence). The DNA of the CDR3 is TGTGCCAGCAGCATCAGGGGGCAGGGGAGTGAAAAACTGTTTTTT. Amino acid sequence: CASSIRGQGSEKLFF.

The V call is TRBV5-1, the J call TRBJ1-4; possibly TRBD1 for D (5 bases). The V end was cut by 0 bases, the J end by 8 bases, with 8 bases between. The CDR3 totals 13 residues. Germline lookup yields CDR1 SGHRS and CDR2 YFSETQ. DNA for the CDR3: TGCGCCAGCAGCTTGGGACAGTGGGAAAAACTGTTTTTT. This codes for CASSLGQWEKLFF.

The genes are TRBV25-1 and TRBJ1-1; D gene uncertain. V lost 1 base, J lost 4 bases, and 10 bases lay in between. Per germline, CDR1 MGHDK and CDR2 SYGVNS. The CDR3 contains 14 residues. The chain's CDR3 is CASSESGRITEAFF. The CDR3 DNA reads as TGTGCCAGCAGTGAATCAGGCAGAATCACTGAAGCTTTCTTT.

The rearrangement uses TRBV7-2 and TRBJ2-1, with a possible D match to TRBD1 (5 bases). CDR1 and CDR2 from the germline V gene are SGHTA and FQGNSA. V lost 7 bases and J 6 bases, leaving 13 bases between the germline ends. This CDR3 is built from 13 residues. The CDR3 protein is CASTQGWTNEQFF. CDR3 sequence (DNA): TGTGCCAGCACCCAGGGCTGGACCAATGAGCAGTTCTTC.

V gene TRBV10-3 combines with J gene TRBJ2-7, with TRBD1 matching over 7 bases. Germline CDR1 reads ENHRY; CDR2 reads SYGVKD. This CDR3 region has 14 residues. The ends lost 4 bases at V and 1 base at J; junction bases unmatched: 4. CDR3 region: CAISGRQGSYEQYF. The CDR3 DNA reads as TGTGCCATCAGTGGAAGACAGGGTTCCTACGAGCAGTACTTC.

The V call is TRBV2, the J call TRBJ1-1; D may be TRBD1 (6 bases). CDR3 length: 13 residues. CDR1 SNHLY and CDR2 FYNNEI come from the germline V gene. Trimming cost V 5 bases and J 1 base, with 8 bases left between them. Here the CDR3 DNA reads TGTGCCAGCAGTCAGACAGGGAACACTGAAGCTTTCTTT. Its protein is CASSQTGNTEAFF.

The chain couples TRBV9 to TRBJ2-7; D may be TRBD2 (6 bases). The V gene lost 2 bases and the J gene lost 0 bases, with 12 bases spanning the gap. The germline gives CDR1 SGDLS, CDR2 YYNGEE. CDR3 length: 15 amino acids. This CDR3 reads CASSVGSGPSYEQYF. CDR3 nucleotide sequence: TGTGCCAGCAGCGTCGGCAGCGGGCCCTCCTACGAGCAGTACTTC.

In this sample, this clone turned up a few times. The sample carries other DNA sequences with the same CDR3. The chain uses TRBV12-3 or TRBV12-4 and TRBJ1-2; 8 bases agree with TRBD1. The CDR3 has 13 amino acids. V dropped 3 bases and J dropped 7; count of bases not matched to a gene: 4. CDR3 residues: CASSFGQGGGYTF. DNA of the CDR3: TGTGCCAGCAGTTTTGGACAGGGAGGTGGCTACACCTTC.

This chain joins TRBV30 and TRBJ2-1; tentative D call: TRBD1 (5 bases). The CDR3 spans 16 residues. Trimming cost V 3 bases and J 0 bases, with 15 bases left between them. Germline CDR1 reads GTSNPN; CDR2 reads SVGIG (reference sequence). For the CDR3, the DNA is TGTGCCTGGAGCGTGGACATCTCGAGCTCCTACAATGAGCAGTTCTTC. It encodes CAWSVDISSSYNEQFF.

This clone came up once. Here the CDR3 DNA reads TGTGCCAGCAGCTTAGTGATTGGCGGCTACACCTTC. Its translation is CASSLVIGGYTF. This chain connects TRBV7-9 to TRBJ1-2; D uncertain. The germline CDR1 and CDR2 sequences are SEHNR and FQNEAQ (reference sequence). V lost 1 base and J lost 8, with 8 bases in between. CDR3 length: 12 amino acids. The whole variable domain, remainder taken from reference TRBV7-9 and TRBJ1-2, is DTGVSQNPRHKITKRGQNVTFRCDPISEHNRLYWYRQTLGQGPEFLTYFQNEAQLEKSRLLSDRFSAERPKGSFSTLEIQRTEQGDSAMYLCASSLVIGGYTFGSGTRLTVV.

DNA for the CDR3: TGTGCCACCAGTGATCCTCCTCCGGGGACCGGGGAGCTGTTTTTT. Translation gives CATSDPPPGTGELFF. This chain joins TRBV24-1 and TRBJ2-2; weak D call: TRBD2 (5 bases). The CDR3 is made up of 15 amino acids. Germline V lookup: CDR1 KGHDR, CDR2 SFDVKD. Trimming shortened V by 3 bases and J by 5 bases, and 12 bases separated the two germline ends.

A remark on this clone: This sample includes further DNA sequences coding for the same CDR3. V usage is TRBV7-2 and J usage is TRBJ1-2; D gene unclear. The CDR3 covers 13 residues. V lost 1 base, J lost 2 bases, and 5 bases lay in between. Germline CDR1 reads SGHTA; CDR2 reads FQGNSA. CDR3 region: CASSLGRNYGYTF. The CDR3 DNA follows: TGTGCCAGCAGCTTAGGCAGGAACTATGGCTACACCTTC. Filled out from reference TRBV7-2 and TRBJ1-2, the complete variable domain reads GAGVSQSPSNKVTEKGKDVELRCDPISGHTALYWYRQSLGQGLEFLIYFQGNSAPDKSGLPSDRFSAERTGGSVSTLTIQRTQQEDSAVYLCASSLGRNYGYTFGSGTRLTVV.